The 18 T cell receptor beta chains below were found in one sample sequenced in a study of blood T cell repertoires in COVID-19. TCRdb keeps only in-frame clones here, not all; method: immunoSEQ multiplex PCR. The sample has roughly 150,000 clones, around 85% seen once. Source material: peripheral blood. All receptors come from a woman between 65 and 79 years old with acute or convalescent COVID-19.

The CDR3 spells CASSRTAGDTQYF. The CDR3 DNA reads TGTGCCAGCAGCAGAACGGCGGGAGATACGCAGTATTTT. The chain joins TRBV25-1 to TRBJ2-3, with D possibly TRBD2 on 5 matching bases. The CDR3 totals 13 residues. The ends were cut back, 6 bases at V and 5 bases at J, with 12 bases in the middle. The germline V gene has CDR1 MGHDK and CDR2 SYGVNS.

The CDR3 loop is CASSPGGAATNEKLFF. The CDR3 region has the DNA TGTGCCAGTAGTCCCGGGGGAGCTGCAACTAATGAAAAACTGTTTTTT. V gene TRBV19 combines with J gene TRBJ1-4; maybe TRBD1 (5 bases). Trimming shortened V by 5 bases and J by 0 bases, and 13 bases separated the two germline ends. Germline assignment: CDR1 LNHDA and CDR2 SQIVND (reference sequence). The CDR3 is 16 amino acids.

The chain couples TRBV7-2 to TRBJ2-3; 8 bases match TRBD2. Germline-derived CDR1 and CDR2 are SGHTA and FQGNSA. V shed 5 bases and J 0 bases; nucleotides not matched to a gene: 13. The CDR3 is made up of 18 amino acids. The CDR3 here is CASSRRTKRGPSTDTQYF. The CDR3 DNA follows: TGTGCCAGCAGCAGACGCACCAAGCGGGGGCCCAGCACAGATACGCAGTATTTT.

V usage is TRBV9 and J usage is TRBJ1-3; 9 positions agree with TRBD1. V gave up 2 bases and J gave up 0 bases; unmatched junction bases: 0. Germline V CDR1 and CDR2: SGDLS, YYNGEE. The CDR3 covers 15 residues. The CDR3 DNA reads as TGTGCCAGCAGCGTGACAGGGGGCTCTGGAAACACCATATATTTT. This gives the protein CASSVTGGSGNTIYF.

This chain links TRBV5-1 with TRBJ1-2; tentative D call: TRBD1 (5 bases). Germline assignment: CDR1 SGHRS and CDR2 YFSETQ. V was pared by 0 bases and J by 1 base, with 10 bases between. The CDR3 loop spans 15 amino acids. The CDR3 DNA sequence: TGCGCCAGCAGCTTGGAGGGGCGCCTTAACTATGGCTACACCTTC. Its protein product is CASSLEGRLNYGYTF.

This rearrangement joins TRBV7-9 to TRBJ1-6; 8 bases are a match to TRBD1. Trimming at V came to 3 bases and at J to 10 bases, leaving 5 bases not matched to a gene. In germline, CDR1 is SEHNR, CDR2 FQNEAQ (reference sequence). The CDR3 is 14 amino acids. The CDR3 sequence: CASSLQGAESPLHF. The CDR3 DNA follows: TGTGCCAGCAGCTTGCAGGGGGCAGAGTCACCCCTCCACTTT.

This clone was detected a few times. The chain's CDR3 is CASSTGANVLTF. The CDR3 nucleotides are TGTGCCAGTTCGACAGGGGCCAACGTCCTGACTTTC. This chain links TRBV6-5 with TRBJ2-6; D is ambiguous. CDR3 length equals 12 residues. CDR1 is MNHEY, CDR2 SVGAGI, per germline. Between the trimmed V and J ends, which lost 9 bases and 4 bases, there was a span of 7 bases.

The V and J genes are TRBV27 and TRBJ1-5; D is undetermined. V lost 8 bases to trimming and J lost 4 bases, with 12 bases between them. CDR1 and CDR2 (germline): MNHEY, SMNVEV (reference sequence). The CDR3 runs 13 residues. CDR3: CASGRTGNQPQHF. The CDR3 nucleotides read TGTGCCAGCGGACGGACGGGGAATCAGCCCCAGCATTTT.

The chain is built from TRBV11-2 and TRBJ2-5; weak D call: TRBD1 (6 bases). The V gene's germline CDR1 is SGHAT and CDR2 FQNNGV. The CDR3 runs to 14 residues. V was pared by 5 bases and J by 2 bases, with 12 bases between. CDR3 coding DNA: TGTGCCAGCAGCAGTGCAGGGGTACAAGAGACCCAGTACTTC. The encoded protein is CASSSAGVQETQYF.

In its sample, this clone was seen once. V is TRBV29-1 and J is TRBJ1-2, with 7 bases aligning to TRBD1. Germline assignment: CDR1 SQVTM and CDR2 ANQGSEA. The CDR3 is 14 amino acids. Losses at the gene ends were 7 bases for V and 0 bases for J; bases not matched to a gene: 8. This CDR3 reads CSAEGQGANYGYTF. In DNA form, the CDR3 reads TGCAGCGCCGAGGGGCAGGGGGCTAACTATGGCTACACCTTC.

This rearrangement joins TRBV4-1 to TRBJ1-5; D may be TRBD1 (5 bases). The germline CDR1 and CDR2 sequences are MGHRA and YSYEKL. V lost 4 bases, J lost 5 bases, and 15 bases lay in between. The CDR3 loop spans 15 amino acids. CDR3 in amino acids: CASSLSGGIDQPQHF. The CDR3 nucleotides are TGCGCCAGCAGCCTATCGGGGGGAATTGATCAGCCCCAGCATTTT.

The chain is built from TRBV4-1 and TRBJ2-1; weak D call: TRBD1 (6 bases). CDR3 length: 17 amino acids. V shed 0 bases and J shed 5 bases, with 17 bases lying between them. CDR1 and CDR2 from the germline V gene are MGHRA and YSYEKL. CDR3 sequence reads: CASSQDRSQGMNNEQFF. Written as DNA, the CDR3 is TGCGCCAGCAGCCAAGATCGGAGCCAGGGGATGAACAATGAGCAGTTCTTC.

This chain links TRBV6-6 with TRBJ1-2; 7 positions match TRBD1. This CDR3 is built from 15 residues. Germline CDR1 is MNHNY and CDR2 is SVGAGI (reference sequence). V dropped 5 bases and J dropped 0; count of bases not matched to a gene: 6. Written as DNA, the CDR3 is TGTGCCAGCAGTGACCCAACAGGGGCTAACTATGGCTACACCTTC. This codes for CASSDPTGANYGYTF.

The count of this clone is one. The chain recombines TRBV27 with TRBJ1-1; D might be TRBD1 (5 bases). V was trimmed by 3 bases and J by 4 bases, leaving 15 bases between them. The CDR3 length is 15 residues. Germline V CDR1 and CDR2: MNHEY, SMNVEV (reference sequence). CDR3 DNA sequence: TGTGCCAGCAGTTTCCAGGGTCGTCTGAGCACTGAAGCTTTCTTT. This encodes CASSFQGRLSTEAFF.

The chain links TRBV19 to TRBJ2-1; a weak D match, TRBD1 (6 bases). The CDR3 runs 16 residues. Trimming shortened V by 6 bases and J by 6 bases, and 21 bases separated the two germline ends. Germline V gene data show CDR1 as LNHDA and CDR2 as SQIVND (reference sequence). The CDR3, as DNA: TGTGCCAGTAGCTCCCCGGGAACAGGGTGGGGCAATGAGCAGTTCTTC. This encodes CASSSPGTGWGNEQFF. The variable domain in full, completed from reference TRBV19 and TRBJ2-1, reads DGGITQSPKYLFRKEGQNVTLSCEQNLNHDAMYWYRQDPGQGLRLIYYSQIVNDFQKGDIAEGYSVSREKKESFPLTVTSAQKNPTAFYLCASSSPGTGWGNEQFFGPGTRLTVL.

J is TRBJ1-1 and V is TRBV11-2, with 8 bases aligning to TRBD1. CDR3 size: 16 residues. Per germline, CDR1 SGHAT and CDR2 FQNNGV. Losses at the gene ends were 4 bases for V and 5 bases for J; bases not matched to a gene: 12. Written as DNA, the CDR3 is TGTGCCAGCAGCTACATCGTCACAGGGGGTAGGACTGAAGCTTTCTTT. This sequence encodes CASSYIVTGGRTEAFF.

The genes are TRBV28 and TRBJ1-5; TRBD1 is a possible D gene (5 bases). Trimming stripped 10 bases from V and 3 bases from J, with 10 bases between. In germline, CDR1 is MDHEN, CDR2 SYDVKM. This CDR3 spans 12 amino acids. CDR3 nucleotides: TGTGCCACTAGGGGCCCCAATCAGCCCCAGCATTTT. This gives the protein CATRGPNQPQHF.

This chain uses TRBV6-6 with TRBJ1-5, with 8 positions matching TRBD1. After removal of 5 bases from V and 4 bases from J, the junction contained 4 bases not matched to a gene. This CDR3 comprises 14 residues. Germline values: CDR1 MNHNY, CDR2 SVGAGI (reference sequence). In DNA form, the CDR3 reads TGTGCCAGCAGTGGACAGGGTCGTAATCAGCCCCAGCATTTT. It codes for CASSGQGRNQPQHF.